The 17 T cell receptor beta chains below were found in one sample sequenced in a study of cytomegalovirus exposure and HLA in healthy donors. The data were produced by immunoSEQ multiplex PCR, yet TCRdb's version contains in-frame clones alone and is incomplete. The table lists approximately 300,000 clones, 75% to 90% of them singletons. Sequencing was performed on PBMCs. These receptors all come from a woman aged 18-29 years in good health and CMV-seronegative.

A remark on this clone: This same CDR3 is encoded by further DNA sequences in the sample. The chain joins TRBV28 to TRBJ1-5; D is ambiguous. Germline lookup yields CDR1 MDHEN and CDR2 SYDVKM. The CDR3 has 12 amino acids. V lost 8 bases to trimming and J lost 2 bases, with 7 bases between them. CDR3 coding DNA: TGTGCCAGCTCGGGAGGCAATCAGCCCCAGCATTTT. This encodes CASSGGNQPQHF.

The V call is TRBV5-4, the J call TRBJ1-2; TRBD1 aligns across 8 bases. The CDR3 sequence is 16 residues long. The ends lost 4 bases at V and 9 bases at J; junction bases unmatched: 17. Germline-derived CDR1 and CDR2 are SGHNT and YYREEE (reference sequence). The CDR3 loop reads CASSLNLGQGGLSYTF. The CDR3 DNA sequence: TGTGCCAGCAGCCTTAACCTCGGACAGGGCGGTCTGAGCTACACCTTC.

The J gene is TRBJ1-2, the V gene TRBV7-2, with 9 nucleotides matching TRBD1. Germline V gene sequence: CDR1 SGHTA, CDR2 FQGNSA. The V segment lost 5 bases and the J segment 10 bases; nucleotides outside the gene matches: 8. This CDR3 comprises 13 residues. CDR3 nucleotides: TGTGCCAGCAGCCCTAACAGGGGGCCGGACTACACCTTC. Its translation is CASSPNRGPDYTF.

This clone has only one observation. At one of its ends the junction is not consistent with the germline gene, which may arise from a read error. The CDR3 region has the DNA TGTGCCAGCAGGGAAGACACCCTTAACTATGGCTACACCTTC. Translating gives CASREDTLNYGYTF. V is TRBV2 and J is TRBJ1-2, with D unclear. This CDR3 spans 14 amino acids. Germline lookup yields CDR1 SNHLY and CDR2 FYNNEI.

The chain carries TRBV6-1 and TRBJ1-3; maybe TRBD1 (6 bases). Per germline, CDR1 MNHNS and CDR2 SASEGT. The CDR3 runs to 14 residues. With 5 bases removed from V and 0 bases from J, the gap between germline ends came to 8 bases. CDR3 amino acids: CASSPQGSGNTIYF. CDR3 nucleotide sequence: TGTGCCAGCAGTCCACAGGGCTCTGGAAACACCATATATTTT.

CDR3 sequence: CASSETGPHTEAFF. The CDR3 DNA sequence: TGTGCCAGCAGTGAAACTGGGCCTCACACTGAAGCTTTCTTT. The chain couples TRBV6-1 to TRBJ1-1; D is uncertain. Germline loops: CDR1 MNHNS, CDR2 SASEGT. V was cut by 2 bases and J by 3 bases, with 10 bases left in between. CDR3 length: 14 residues.

This chain's CDR3 is CASMRTATQYF. The CDR3 bases are TGTGCCAGCATGCGGACAGCCACGCAGTATTTT. The chain couples TRBV2 to TRBJ2-3; D is perhaps TRBD1 (6 bases). The length of the CDR3 is 11 residues. Per the germline V gene, CDR1 is SNHLY and CDR2 is FYNNEI. Trimming stripped 7 bases from V and 9 bases from J, with 11 bases between. The whole variable domain, filled in from reference TRBV2 and TRBJ2-3, reads EPEVTQTPSHQVTQMGQEVILRCVPISNHLYFYWYRQILGQKVEFLVSFYNNEISEKSEIFDDQFSVERPDGSNFTLKIRSTKLEDSAMYFCASMRTATQYFGPGTRLTVL.

The chain is built from TRBV6-5 and TRBJ2-3; D might be TRBD2 (5 bases). The V end was cut by 2 bases, the J end by 2 bases, with 11 bases between. The CDR3 is 15 residues long. Germline V gene lookup returns CDR1 MNHEY and CDR2 SVGAGI. CDR3 bases: TGTGCCAGCAGTTACGGTCGGGGTTCCACAGATACGCAGTATTTT. Its protein product is CASSYGRGSTDTQYF.

J is TRBJ2-3 and V is TRBV13, with 9 bases aligning to TRBD2. Germline V lookup: CDR1 PRHDT, CDR2 FYEKMQ (reference sequence). J lost 1 base, V lost 6 bases, and 8 bases had no gene match. The CDR3 extends over 16 amino acids. The DNA of the CDR3 is TGTGCCAGCAGTCGTTCTTCTAGCGGGGGCACAGATACGCAGTATTTT. Translating gives CASSRSSSGGTDTQYF.

In this sample, this clone turned up a few times. This chain's CDR3 is CASSGQVNQPQHF. CDR3 nucleotide sequence: TGTGCCAGCAGTGGACAGGTTAATCAGCCCCAGCATTTT. This sequence joins TRBV2 and TRBJ1-5, with D possibly matching TRBD1 (6 bases). With 4 bases removed from V and 4 bases from J, the gap between germline ends came to 8 bases. CDR3 length: 13 amino acids. Germline values: CDR1 SNHLY, CDR2 FYNNEI. The entire variable domain, with the rest obtained from reference TRBV2 and TRBJ1-5, is as follows: EPEVTQTPSHQVTQMGQEVILRCVPISNHLYFYWYRQILGQKVEFLVSFYNNEISEKSEIFDDQFSVERPDGSNFTLKIRSTKLEDSAMYFCASSGQVNQPQHFGDGTRLSIL.

The chain combines TRBV6-5 with TRBJ1-2, with D possibly matching TRBD1 (6 bases). V lost 7 bases to trimming and J lost 4 bases, with 19 bases between them. This CDR3 spans 15 amino acids. From germline, CDR1 is MNHEY and CDR2 SVGAGI. CDR3 bases: TGTGCCAGCACCCAGTCCCGGGACATTCTCTATGGCTACACCTTC. The encoded protein is CASTQSRDILYGYTF.

The V and J genes are TRBV29-1 and TRBJ2-7; no firm D call. V was pared by 5 bases and J by 6 bases, with 5 bases between. Germline V lookup: CDR1 SQVTM, CDR2 ANQGSEA. The CDR3 consists of 9 residues. The chain's CDR3 is CSVLGEQYF. Here the CDR3 DNA reads TGCAGCGTTCTAGGCGAGCAGTACTTC.

The chain recombines TRBV28 with TRBJ1-1; 11 bases map to TRBD1. The CDR3 runs 19 residues. V lost 2 bases, J lost 3 bases, and 14 bases stayed unmatched. CDR1 and CDR2 from the germline V gene are MDHEN and SYDVKM. CDR3 in DNA: TGTGCCAGCAGTTTACGGCAGCGGGACAGGGGGACCCCCCACACTGAAGCTTTCTTT. Translating it yields CASSLRQRDRGTPHTEAFF. Full variable domain (missing parts from reference TRBV28 and TRBJ1-1): DVKVTQSSRYLVKRTGEKVFLECVQDMDHENMFWYRQDPGLGLRLIYFSYDVKMKEKGDIPEGYSVSREKKERFSLILESASTNQTSMYLCASSLRQRDRGTPHTEAFFGQGTRLTVV.

The table lists this clone with a count of one. V gene TRBV7-8 combines with J gene TRBJ1-1, with 11 bases identical to TRBD1. There are 21 residues in the CDR3. Germline-derived CDR1 and CDR2 are SGHVS and FQNEAQ. Losses at the gene ends were 1 base for V and 3 bases for J; bases not matched to a gene: 19. The CDR3 bases are TGTGCCAGCAGCTTAGAACGGTGGACAGGGGGCGGTCGGGTACAGGACACTGAAGCTTTCTTT. Protein: CASSLERWTGGGRVQDTEAFF.

V is TRBV19 and J is TRBJ1-5, with 8 bases fitting TRBD1. This CDR3 is built from 15 residues. V trimming: 5 bases; J trimming: 7 bases; junction bases outside the gene matches: 10. Germline V gives CDR1 LNHDA, CDR2 SQIVND (reference sequence). The CDR3 loop reads CASSPPGTGAQPQHF. The CDR3 DNA sequence: TGTGCCAGTAGTCCCCCCGGGACAGGTGCGCAGCCCCAGCATTTT.

The rearrangement links TRBV4-2 to TRBJ1-5, with no clear D. V was trimmed by 4 bases and J by 1 base, leaving 11 bases between them. Per the germline V gene, CDR1 is LGHNA and CDR2 is YNFKEQ. This CDR3 contains 15 residues. The CDR3 bases are TGTGCCAGCAGCCCTCGGACGGGAAGCAATCAGCCCCAGCATTTT. Amino acids: CASSPRTGSNQPQHF.

V gene TRBV7-2 combines with J gene TRBJ2-3; the match to TRBD2 covers 14 bases. CDR1 and CDR2 (germline): SGHTA, FQGNSA. V was pared by 5 bases and J by 6 bases, with 7 bases of the junction left unmatched. The length of the CDR3 is 16 residues. CDR3 DNA: TGTGCCAGCAGCACCGGGACTAGCGGGAGTACGGATACGCAGTATTTT. Translated, it gives CASSTGTSGSTDTQYF.